These 11 T cell receptor beta chains came from one sample sequenced in a study of blood T cells in healthy people across ages. The use of a sample-barcoded 5' primer and a J-beta primer mix characterized a second PCR of roughly 6 to 11 cycles. TCRdb ran MiXCR on the 5' RACE reads and lists one entry per CDR3 protein. Of over a million distinct CDR3 sequences in the sample, roughly a quarter were seen once. The same sample was also used in a study of T cells of mothers and their children.

Input material: blood. These receptors were collected from a girl aged 2 to 9 in good health.

The chain combines TRBV7-8 with TRBJ2-7; D might be TRBD2 (7 bases). From germline, CDR1 is SGHVS and CDR2 FQNEAQ. CDR3 size: 16 residues. Trimming took 2 bases from V and 0 from J, leaving 14 bases between them. The CDR3 is CASSLRGGRNSYEQYF. CDR3 nucleotides: TGTGCCAGCAGCTTAAGGGGGGGGAGGAACTCCTACGAGCAGTACTTC.

The gene calls are TRBV7-9 and TRBJ2-7; D possibly matches TRBD1 or TRBD2 (5 bases each). The CDR3 has 16 residues. V lost 4 bases and J 8 bases, leaving 24 bases between the germline ends. Germline lookup yields CDR1 SEHNR and CDR2 FQNEAQ (reference sequence). The CDR3: CASSSPSGTAQYKQYF. CDR3 sequence (DNA): TGTGCCAGCAGCTCCCCCTCCGGGACCGCTCAATACAAGCAGTACTTC.

V and J are TRBV25-1 and TRBJ1-1; D gene unclear. Germline V gene sequence: CDR1 MGHDK, CDR2 SYGVNS. Trimming removed 1 base at V and 6 bases at J, with 6 bases between. The CDR3 loop spans 12 amino acids. In DNA form, the CDR3 reads TGTGCCAGCAGTGAATGGTCCGCTGAAGCTTTCTTT. It translates to CASSEWSAEAFF.

The chain links TRBV20-1 to TRBJ2-3; TRBD2 matches 14 bases. The CDR3 length is 16 residues. With V trimmed by 7 bases and J by 6 bases, 12 bases remained unmatched. The germline V gene has CDR1 DFQATT and CDR2 SNEGSKA (reference sequence). CDR3 nucleotides: TGCAGTGTTCACACGGGACTAGCGGGAGTTGAGGATACGCAGTATTTT. The encoded protein is CSVHTGLAGVEDTQYF.

The chain couples TRBV6-2 or TRBV6-3 to TRBJ2-5, with D perhaps given as TRBD1 or TRBD2 (5 bases each). This CDR3 is built from 15 residues. Germline V lookup: CDR1 MNHEY, CDR2 SVGEGT. V shed 2 bases and J shed 5 bases, with 15 bases lying between them. CDR3 nucleotide sequence: TGTGCCAGCAGTTACGATCGTGAGGGGCACGAGACCCAGTACTTC. It encodes CASSYDREGHETQYF.

This sequence joins TRBV5-1 and TRBJ2-1; the match to TRBD2 covers 7 bases. CDR1 is SGHRS and CDR2 is YFSETQ in the germline V gene. Germline trimming cut 1 base from V and 0 bases from J; bases unmatched to any gene: 4. This CDR3 spans 16 amino acids. The DNA for the CDR3 is TGCGCCAGCAGCTTGTCCGGGGGGAGCTCCTACAATGAGCAGTTCTTC. Translation gives CASSLSGGSSYNEQFF.

V and J are TRBV5-6 and TRBJ2-1; 9 bases agree with TRBD2. V was pared by 5 bases and J by 3 bases, with 6 bases of the junction left unmatched. The CDR3 length is 15 residues. CDR1 is SGHDT and CDR2 is YYEEEE in the germline V gene. This CDR3 reads CASSWVTSGYNEQFF. The DNA of the CDR3 is TGTGCCAGCAGTTGGGTGACTAGCGGCTACAATGAGCAGTTCTTC.

The chain couples TRBV7-3 to TRBJ1-1; TRBD1 is a possible D gene (6 bases). V lost 6 bases, J lost 6 bases, and 14 bases lay in between. Germline V gene data show CDR1 as SGHTA and CDR2 as FQGTGA. The CDR3 extends over 13 amino acids. The CDR3 loop reads CASRPQGGAEAFF. The CDR3 coding sequence is TGTGCCAGCAGACCACAGGGAGGGGCTGAAGCTTTCTTT.

The rearrangement links TRBV29-1 to TRBJ2-5; D is perhaps TRBD1 (5 bases). This CDR3 is 15 amino acids long. Per germline, CDR1 SQVTM and CDR2 ANQGSEA. V gave up 6 bases and J gave up 4 bases, with 21 bases separating them. This CDR3 reads CSVHFDRSVGETQYF. Here the CDR3 DNA reads TGCAGCGTCCACTTCGACAGATCGGTGGGAGAGACCCAGTACTTC.

This clonotype was detected once. An end of the junction differs from the germline gene, which may be a read error. The rearrangement links TRBV10-3 to TRBJ2-7; 7 positions agree with TRBD2. The CDR3 contains 16 residues. Germline CDR1 reads ENHRY; CDR2 reads SYGVKD. The CDR3 here is CAISDPTSPSYNEQFF. CDR3 DNA: TGTGCCATCAGTGACCCGACTAGCCCTTCTTACAATGAGCAGTTCTTT.

The rearrangement uses TRBV5-1 and TRBJ2-2, with 8 bases aligning to TRBD1. V gave up 7 bases and J gave up 1 base; unmatched junction bases: 12. The CDR3 extends over 17 amino acids. The V gene's germline CDR1 is SGHRS and CDR2 YFSETQ. The CDR3 region is CASGRSTGAMNTGELFF. Written as DNA, the CDR3 is TGCGCCAGCGGACGATCGACAGGGGCGATGAACACCGGGGAGCTGTTTTTT.